These 22 T cell receptor beta chains share one sample of origin, sequenced in a study of OX40 agonist ivuxolimab in advanced cancers. The protocol was immunoSEQ multiplex PCR, while the TCRdb copy is restricted to in-frame clones and leaves out a portion. This sample has roughly 66,000 clones, with 75% to 90% found just once. This specimen consisted of CD4+ or CD8+ T cells sorted from blood, obtained in a trial of the OX40 agonist ivuxolimab. All receptors derive from an adult with an advanced solid tumor such as melanoma, head and neck, liver or kidney cancer.

The chain couples TRBV30 to TRBJ2-7; 11 positions match TRBD2. V was pared by 2 bases and J by 9 bases, with 12 bases of the junction left unmatched. CDR1 and CDR2 from the germline V gene are GTSNPN and SVGIG (reference sequence). The CDR3 runs to 15 residues. The CDR3 bases are TGTGCCTGGAGTAGGACTAGCGGGTCCTCGTCGGGGCAGTACTTC. Protein sequence: CAWSRTSGSSSGQYF. Full variable domain (remainder filled in from reference TRBV30 and TRBJ2-7): SQTIHQWPATLVQPVGSPLSLECTVEGTSNPNLYWYRQAAGRGLQLLFYSVGIGQISSEVPQNLSASRPQDRQFILSSKKLLLSDSGFYLCAWSRTSGSSSGQYFGPGTRLTVT.

This chain joins TRBV5-5 and TRBJ1-2, with D perhaps TRBD1 (6 bases). Trimming stripped 2 bases from V and 2 bases from J, with 13 bases between. CDR3 size: 15 residues. Germline V lookup: CDR1 SGHKS, CDR2 YYEKEE (reference sequence). The CDR3 loop is CASSFQQGSNYGYTF. As DNA, the CDR3 is TGTGCCAGCAGCTTCCAACAGGGTTCGAACTATGGCTACACCTTC.

The CDR3 reads CASSYASGSGQPQHF. DNA of the CDR3: TGTGCCAGCAGTTACGCCAGCGGGAGCGGTCAGCCCCAGCATTTT. J is TRBJ1-5 and V is TRBV6-5; D is uncertain. CDR3 length: 15 amino acids. CDR1 MNHEY and CDR2 SVGAGI come from the germline V gene. V shed 2 bases and J shed 6 bases, with 14 bases lying between them.

Details on this clone: Other DNA sequences in the same sample also yield this CDR3. The gene calls are TRBV7-9 and TRBJ1-2, with D perhaps TRBD1 (5 bases). The CDR3 runs 12 residues. The germline V gene encodes CDR1 SEHNR and CDR2 FQNEAQ (reference sequence). V shed 1 base and J shed 8 bases, with 8 bases lying between them. The CDR3 nucleotides read TGTGCCAGCAGCTTAGAAGGGGTCGGCTACACCTTC. Its protein product is CASSLEGVGYTF.

This rearrangement joins TRBV27 to TRBJ1-2; TRBD1 is a possible D gene (5 bases). This CDR3 comprises 17 residues. Germline lookup yields CDR1 MNHEY and CDR2 SMNVEV (reference sequence). Trimming stripped 8 bases from V and 8 bases from J, with 30 bases between. The CDR3 protein is CASSPRAVGGGPDGYTF. CDR3 DNA sequence: TGTGCCAGCTCCCCCCGCGCCGTCGGGGGAGGCCCCGACGGCTACACCTTC.

The V and J genes are TRBV30 and TRBJ2-4, with D hard to call. Germline CDR1 reads GTSNPN; CDR2 reads SVGIG (reference sequence). The CDR3 has 11 amino acids. The V end lost 0 bases, the J end lost 3 bases, and 0 bases lay between the germline ends. The CDR3 nucleotides are TGTGCCTGGAGTGTCAAAAACATTCAGTACTTC. It encodes CAWSVKNIQYF.

V gene TRBV28 combines with J gene TRBJ1-1; 7 nucleotides align to TRBD1. This CDR3 is 14 amino acids long. Germline values: CDR1 MDHEN, CDR2 SYDVKM. J lost 10 bases, V lost 2 bases, and 10 bases had no gene match. The CDR3 protein is CASSLGTRQGRAFF. As DNA, the CDR3 is TGTGCCAGCAGTTTAGGGACTCGACAGGGTAGAGCTTTCTTT.

The J gene is TRBJ2-3, the V gene TRBV19; D may be TRBD2 (6 bases). The V gene lost 4 bases and the J gene lost 0 bases, with 17 bases spanning the gap. The germline V gene has CDR1 LNHDA and CDR2 SQIVND (reference sequence). The CDR3 covers 17 residues. The CDR3 DNA sequence: TGTGCCAGTAGTACCAATCGTAGGAGGGGTAGCACAGATACGCAGTATTTT. It yields the protein CASSTNRRRGSTDTQYF. Drawing the rest from reference TRBV19 and TRBJ2-3, the complete variable domain is DGGITQSPKYLFRKEGQNVTLSCEQNLNHDAMYWYRQDPGQGLRLIYYSQIVNDFQKGDIAEGYSVSREKKESFPLTVTSAQKNPTAFYLCASSTNRRRGSTDTQYFGPGTRLTVL.

The genes are TRBV7-6 and TRBJ1-1; tentative D call: TRBD1 (5 bases). This CDR3 is built from 12 residues. The germline CDR1 and CDR2 sequences are SGHVS and FNYEAQ. V gave up 5 bases and J gave up 14 bases, with 18 bases separating them. This chain's CDR3 is CASSPLGGGGFF. For the CDR3, the DNA is TGTGCCAGCAGCCCCTTAGGAGGTGGGGGGTTCTTT.

About this clone itself: This same CDR3 is encoded by further DNA sequences in the sample. This chain connects TRBV19 to TRBJ1-2; maybe TRBD1 (5 bases). Per germline, CDR1 LNHDA and CDR2 SQIVND (reference sequence). CDR3 size: 14 residues. Trimming took off 7 bases at V and 2 bases at J, with 14 bases between the two ends. CDR3 sequence (DNA): TGTGCCAGTACCCAGACGGGGGAGAACTATGGCTACACCTTC. This encodes CASTQTGENYGYTF.

V gene TRBV9 combines with J gene TRBJ2-1; perhaps TRBD1 as D (6 bases). Germline V CDR1 and CDR2: SGDLS, YYNGEE. Trimming took off 7 bases at V and 0 bases at J, with 14 bases between the two ends. This CDR3 is 15 amino acids long. CDR3 amino acids: CASCRGWGSYNEQFF. For the CDR3, the DNA is TGTGCCAGCTGCAGGGGATGGGGCTCCTACAATGAGCAGTTCTTC.

This clone was detected only a few times. The V gene is TRBV18, the J gene TRBJ2-7, with D tentatively TRBD2 (5 bases). Germline CDR1 and CDR2: KGHSH and LQKENI. Trimming pared 6 bases from V and 0 bases from J, leaving 9 bases between. CDR3 length: 13 residues. Here the CDR3 DNA reads TGTGCCAGCTCTCCCGGGGTCTCCTACGAGCAGTACTTC. It is translated as CASSPGVSYEQYF.

The gene calls are TRBV2 and TRBJ2-5; TRBD2 agrees at 7 bases. The germline V gene encodes CDR1 SNHLY and CDR2 FYNNEI. V dropped 4 bases and J dropped 7; count of bases not matched to a gene: 6. CDR3 length: 13 amino acids. The CDR3 bases are TGTGCCAGCAGTGTCGGGGGGTTGGCGACCCAGTACTTC. It specifies CASSVGGLATQYF.

The CDR3 DNA reads as TGTGCCAGTAGTATAGCGCCGGGCCAAGGGACTAGCGGGACTTTTGAGCAGTTCTTC. Protein product: CASSIAPGQGTSGTFEQFF. The chain recombines TRBV19 with TRBJ2-1, with 13 bases identical to TRBD2. CDR1 LNHDA and CDR2 SQIVND come from the germline V gene (reference sequence). CDR3 length: 19 amino acids. Trimming removed 1 base from V and 9 bases from J; junction bases left unmatched: 15.

V gene TRBV5-5 combines with J gene TRBJ2-1; TRBD1 matches 7 bases. CDR1 and CDR2 from the germline V gene are SGHKS and YYEKEE (reference sequence). V lost 4 bases, J lost 2 bases, and 6 bases stayed unmatched. This CDR3 has 15 residues. The CDR3 sequence: CASSLTGEPYNEQFF. The CDR3 bases are TGTGCCAGCAGCCTAACAGGGGAGCCCTACAATGAGCAGTTCTTC.

The rearrangement joins TRBV2 to TRBJ2-5; tentatively, D is TRBD2 (6 bases). The CDR3 loop spans 14 amino acids. V was trimmed by 7 bases and J by 1 base, leaving 13 bases between them. Germline-derived CDR1 and CDR2 are SNHLY and FYNNEI. For the CDR3, the DNA is TGTGCCAGCAACCCCCGGAGGGGCCAAGAGACCCAGTACTTC. This translates into CASNPRRGQETQYF.

The chain carries TRBV5-1 and TRBJ1-4; a possible D gene is TRBD1 (6 bases). Deletions cut 0 bases from V and 8 bases from J, with 11 bases between. The CDR3 covers 14 residues. Per the germline V gene, CDR1 is SGHRS and CDR2 is YFSETQ. The CDR3 bases are TGCGCCAGCAGCTTGGTGGGGGGCCGGGAAAAACTGTTTTTT. It specifies CASSLVGGREKLFF.

The rearrangement uses TRBV5-1 and TRBJ1-4; D is possibly TRBD1 (5 bases). From germline, CDR1 is SGHRS and CDR2 YFSETQ. CDR3 length: 16 amino acids. V was shortened by 4 bases and J by 4 bases, with 17 bases between the two germline ends. The CDR3 loop reads CASSAQPQGVNEKLFF. CDR3 DNA sequence: TGCGCCAGCAGCGCCCAACCCCAGGGAGTTAATGAAAAACTGTTTTTT.

The chain combines TRBV7-9 with TRBJ2-6; D might be TRBD1 (5 bases). This CDR3 has 15 residues. Per germline, CDR1 SEHNR and CDR2 FQNEAQ (reference sequence). Trimming left V 5 bases short and J 1 base short, with 9 bases between. CDR3: CASSTGASGANVLTF. The CDR3 nucleotides are TGTGCCAGCAGCACAGGCGCATCTGGGGCCAACGTCCTGACTTTC.

V gene TRBV2 combines with J gene TRBJ1-2; the match to TRBD1 covers 8 bases. The trim removed 6 bases at V and 3 bases at J, leaving 3 bases unmatched. This CDR3 has 13 amino acids. Germline lookup yields CDR1 SNHLY and CDR2 FYNNEI. CDR3 region: CASRLQGDYGYTF. The CDR3 bases are TGTGCCAGCAGATTACAGGGGGACTATGGCTACACCTTC.

The chain recombines TRBV30 with TRBJ2-6; 11 nucleotides agree with TRBD2. The length of the CDR3 is 18 residues. Germline assignment: CDR1 GTSNPN and CDR2 SVGIG (reference sequence). Unmatched junction bases numbered 7, after V lost 3 bases and J lost 0 bases. The chain's CDR3 is CAWREGLADFSGANVLTF. CDR3 DNA sequence: TGTGCCTGGAGGGAGGGACTAGCGGATTTCTCTGGGGCCAACGTCCTGACTTTC. Supplemented by reference TRBV30 and TRBJ2-6, the full variable domain reads SQTIHQWPATLVQPVGSPLSLECTVEGTSNPNLYWYRQAAGRGLQLLFYSVGIGQISSEVPQNLSASRPQDRQFILSSKKLLLSDSGFYLCAWREGLADFSGANVLTFGAGSRLTVL.

This clone was seen just once. The chain recombines TRBV19 with TRBJ1-1, with unresolved D. This CDR3 is built from 14 residues. V gave up 7 bases and J gave up 2 bases, with 14 bases separating them. Germline CDR1 is LNHDA and CDR2 is SQIVND (reference sequence). The CDR3 DNA reads TGTGCCAGTAACAATAAGGTTCTAAACACTGAAGCTTTCTTT. Translating gives CASNNKVLNTEAFF.